This TCR beta chain was identified in a study of shared clonotypes between healthy human individuals. Findings of the study overall: Naive subsets usually exceeded memory subsets in estimated richness.

The CDR3 contains 13 residues. Per germline, CDR1 SGDLS and CDR2 YYNGEE. Trimming stripped 0 bases from V and 10 bases from J, with 13 bases between. Assay execution took place at the deep level. Replicate PCRs run on sorted subsets employed 200 ng DNA, some 33,000 T cell genomes. Per the original data handling: Junction-only immunoSEQ data arrived without quality scores, meaning filtering differed. Produced via immunoSEQ multiplex PCR; TCRdb's table is partial and in-frame only. V, J and clone size are taken as reported in that table, and D and trimming were inferred from the DNA itself. This table holds about 1 million clones, about 75% found once. Note on this clone: The antigen remains undetermined.

The clonotype originates from a man aged 18 to 30 in good health. Sequenced input: memory CD4+ T cells sorted from blood. Regarding subset: CD45RA-negative fraction. The V gene is TRBV9, the J gene TRBJ1-1; D is undetermined. CDR3 nucleotides: TGTGCCAGCAGCGTAGAGGGCAAAAATGGAGCTTTCTTT. This encodes CASSVEGKNGAFF.